The 23 T cell receptor beta chains below come from one sample, sequenced in a study of T cell responses to AZD1222 COVID-19 vaccine. Using immunoSEQ multiplex PCR, the repertoire was profiled, and TCRdb retains in-frame clones only, with some absent. The sample lists about 77,000 clones; under 95% were seen once. Sample: peripheral blood, taken 28 days after the second AZD1222 dose. Receptors were obtained from an adult who received the AZD1222 COVID-19 vaccine.

This chain connects TRBV6-5 to TRBJ2-4; possible D gene TRBD2, 7 bases. Germline CDR1 and CDR2: MNHEY and SVGAGI. This CDR3 comprises 15 residues. The V gene lost 0 bases and the J gene lost 3 bases, with 9 bases spanning the gap. The CDR3 here is CASSYSGGGKNIQYF. Written as DNA, the CDR3 is TGTGCCAGCAGTTACTCGGGAGGGGGCAAAAACATTCAGTACTTC.

The chain joins TRBV19 to TRBJ2-3; TRBD2 matches at 11 bases. This CDR3 has 14 residues. Per the germline V gene, CDR1 is LNHDA and CDR2 is SQIVND (reference sequence). The V segment lost 5 bases and the J segment 5 bases; nucleotides outside the gene matches: 3. The CDR3 nucleotides read TGTGCCAGTAGTCTAGGGACTAGCGGAGATACGCAGTATTTT. Protein: CASSLGTSGDTQYF.

The genes are TRBV29-1 and TRBJ1-2; D call uncertain. V shed 6 bases and J shed 8 bases, with 13 bases lying between them. Germline V CDR1 and CDR2: SQVTM, ANQGSEA. The CDR3 runs 11 residues. The CDR3, as DNA: TGCAGCGTCGAGGTCAATATGGGCTACACCTTC. Translation gives CSVEVNMGYTF.

This chain connects TRBV10-3 to TRBJ2-2; weak D call: TRBD2 (5 bases). Germline values: CDR1 ENHRY, CDR2 SYGVKD. The CDR3 extends over 14 amino acids. Between the trimmed V and J ends, which lost 2 bases and 6 bases, there was a span of 10 bases. CDR3 region: CAISEREFAGELFF. DNA for the CDR3: TGTGCCATCAGTGAGAGGGAGTTCGCCGGGGAGCTGTTTTTT.

V is TRBV6-5 and J is TRBJ2-7; D may be TRBD1 (6 bases). V lost 6 bases to trimming and J lost 5 bases, with 17 bases between them. The CDR3 consists of 14 residues. Germline V gives CDR1 MNHEY, CDR2 SVGAGI. The CDR3 protein is CASSQPNRDHEQYF. CDR3 in DNA: TGTGCCAGCAGCCAACCAAACAGGGACCACGAGCAGTACTTC.

The chain combines TRBV4-1 with TRBJ2-1, with D possibly TRBD1 on 5 matching bases. Trimming pared 6 bases from V and 2 bases from J, leaving 17 bases between. This CDR3 is built from 16 residues. CDR1 is MGHRA and CDR2 is YSYEKL in the germline V gene. The chain's CDR3 is CASSSTRDSPYNEQFF. CDR3 nucleotide sequence: TGCGCCAGCAGTTCCACCAGGGATTCCCCCTACAATGAGCAGTTCTTC.

The V and J genes are TRBV30 and TRBJ1-1; a weak D match, TRBD1 (5 bases). Trimming stripped 2 bases from V and 1 base from J, with 11 bases between. Germline CDR1 and CDR2: GTSNPN and SVGIG (reference sequence). This CDR3 contains 14 residues. The CDR3 nucleotides are TGTGCCTGGAGTTTGGGGGTGGGGAACACTGAAGCTTTCTTT. It yields the protein CAWSLGVGNTEAFF.

In its sample, this clone was seen once. The chain uses TRBV19 and TRBJ2-1; D possibly corresponds to TRBD1 (6 bases). CDR3 length equals 14 residues. Germline V gene data show CDR1 as LNHDA and CDR2 as SQIVND (reference sequence). Between the trimmed V and J ends, which lost 3 bases and 9 bases, there was a span of 15 bases. In nucleotides, the CDR3 is TGTGCCAGTAGTATCTTGCTCAGCAGGGGTGAGCAGTTCTTC. Amino acids: CASSILLSRGEQFF.

The chain joins TRBV2 to TRBJ2-2, with 7 bases matching TRBD1. The CDR3 covers 14 residues. Germline-derived CDR1 and CDR2 are SNHLY and FYNNEI. With 6 bases clipped from V and 7 bases from J, the junction kept 8 bases outside the gene matches. This CDR3 reads CASRTRGQDGELFF. For the CDR3, the DNA is TGTGCCAGCAGGACGAGGGGGCAGGACGGGGAGCTGTTTTTT.

The chain carries TRBV6-1 and TRBJ1-6; D unclear. In germline, CDR1 is MNHNS, CDR2 SASEGT. There are 15 residues in the CDR3. Trimming took off 3 bases at V and 5 bases at J, with 11 bases between the two ends. The CDR3, as DNA: TGTGCCAGCAGTGATTTACAGAGGGATAATTCACCCCTCCACTTT. Translating gives CASSDLQRDNSPLHF.

The V call is TRBV28, the J call TRBJ1-5, with unresolved D. Germline-derived CDR1 and CDR2 are MDHEN and SYDVKM. V lost 0 bases, J lost 5 bases, and 11 bases lay in between. The CDR3 length is 15 residues. This chain's CDR3 is CASSLWGSRDQPQHF. In DNA, the CDR3 is TGTGCCAGCAGTTTATGGGGGAGTCGGGATCAGCCCCAGCATTTT.

The rearrangement links TRBV9 to TRBJ2-3; 7 bases fit TRBD1. The CDR3 extends over 15 amino acids. The germline V gene has CDR1 SGDLS and CDR2 YYNGEE. Trimming cost V 0 bases and J 6 bases; bases outside gene matches: 7. Here the CDR3 reads CASSVGDRPGDTQYF. In DNA, the CDR3 is TGTGCCAGCAGCGTAGGGGACAGACCTGGGGATACGCAGTATTTT.

V usage is TRBV19 and J usage is TRBJ1-1, with TRBD1 matching 7 bases. From germline, CDR1 is LNHDA and CDR2 SQIVND (reference sequence). This CDR3 contains 12 residues. J was trimmed by 11 bases and V by 4 bases; bases with no gene match: 7. For the CDR3, the DNA is TGTGCCAGTAGTAGGGTCGCAGGGGGGGCTTTCTTT. This sequence encodes CASSRVAGGAFF.

The chain has TRBV5-1 and TRBJ2-3; the D gene is possibly TRBD1 (5 bases). V lost 0 bases and J lost 4, with 15 bases in between. The CDR3 length is 16 residues. Germline V gives CDR1 SGHRS, CDR2 YFSETQ. CDR3 nucleotides: TGCGCCAGCAGCTTGGTTAATACAGGAAAGGCAGATACGCAGTATTTT. Translated, it gives CASSLVNTGKADTQYF.

The rearrangement joins TRBV5-6 to TRBJ1-5, with TRBD1 identical over 8 bases. Germline CDR1 is SGHDT and CDR2 is YYEEEE. V dropped 0 bases and J dropped 4; count of bases not matched to a gene: 3. The CDR3 is 15 residues long. In DNA form, the CDR3 reads TGTGCCAGCAGCTTGGTGGGGACAGGTAATCAGCCCCAGCATTTT. It yields the protein CASSLVGTGNQPQHF.

The chain couples TRBV29-1 to TRBJ2-2, with TRBD2 identical over 9 bases. CDR1 is SQVTM and CDR2 is ANQGSEA in the germline V gene. The junction had 9 bases not matched to a gene; V was cut back by 1 base and J by 6 bases. The CDR3 has 16 amino acids. The CDR3 here is CSVEVYPSGIPGELFF. DNA of the CDR3: TGCAGCGTTGAAGTTTATCCTAGCGGGATACCCGGGGAGCTGTTTTTT.

The CDR3 bases are TGTGCCAGCAGCCCGGGTGGGGTTCCGGATGGCTACACCTTC. Translation gives CASSPGGVPDGYTF. The chain has TRBV27 and TRBJ1-2, with unresolved D. Germline V lookup: CDR1 MNHEY, CDR2 SMNVEV (reference sequence). The CDR3 has 14 residues. Trimming shortened V by 6 bases and J by 6 bases, and 17 bases separated the two germline ends.

This chain joins TRBV6-5 and TRBJ2-7; 7 nucleotides line up with TRBD2. CDR1 MNHEY and CDR2 SVGAGI come from the germline V gene. The ends lost 4 bases at V and 0 bases at J; junction bases unmatched: 3. The CDR3 extends over 14 amino acids. The CDR3 here is CASSSREVSYEQYF. CDR3 sequence (DNA): TGTGCCAGCAGTTCCCGGGAGGTCTCCTACGAGCAGTACTTC.

J is TRBJ1-3 and V is TRBV5-1; 8 nucleotides align to TRBD1. Trimming took 5 bases from V and 0 from J; bases not matched to a gene: 7. The CDR3 runs 16 residues. Germline assignment: CDR1 SGHRS and CDR2 YFSETQ. The CDR3 protein is CASSDRQGFSGNTIYF. For the CDR3, the DNA is TGCGCCAGCAGTGATCGACAGGGGTTCTCTGGAAACACCATATATTTT.

The CDR3 region is CASSLQATGYNEQFF. The DNA of the CDR3 is TGTGCCAGCAGCTTACAAGCTACCGGCTACAATGAGCAGTTCTTC. The J gene is TRBJ2-1, the V gene TRBV11-3; D is ambiguous. V lost 2 bases, J lost 3 bases, and 11 bases lay in between. The CDR3 is 15 residues long. Germline-derived CDR1 and CDR2 are SGHNT and YENEEA. Filled out from reference TRBV11-3 and TRBJ2-1, the complete variable domain reads EAGVVQSPRYKIIEKKQPVAFWCNPISGHNTLYWYLQNLGQGPELLIRYENEEAVDDSQLPKDRFSAERLKGVDSTLKIQPAELGDSAVYLCASSLQATGYNEQFFGPGTRLTVL.

The chain is built from TRBV19 and TRBJ2-7; a possible D gene is TRBD1 (5 bases). V was clipped by 4 bases and J by 6 bases, with 10 bases between them. Germline V gene sequence: CDR1 LNHDA, CDR2 SQIVND (reference sequence). The CDR3 totals 12 residues. In DNA form, the CDR3 reads TGTGCCAGTAGTACCTTGGGGCGCGAGCAGTACTTC. It is translated as CASSTLGREQYF. Drawing the rest from reference TRBV19 and TRBJ2-7, the complete variable domain is DGGITQSPKYLFRKEGQNVTLSCEQNLNHDAMYWYRQDPGQGLRLIYYSQIVNDFQKGDIAEGYSVSREKKESFPLTVTSAQKNPTAFYLCASSTLGREQYFGPGTRLTVT.

The gene calls are TRBV27 and TRBJ2-7, with D possibly matching TRBD1 (7 bases). Trimming removed 5 bases from V and 3 bases from J, with 14 bases in between. This CDR3 region has 14 residues. Germline CDR1 reads MNHEY; CDR2 reads SMNVEV (reference sequence). The CDR3 coding sequence is TGTGCCAGCAGTCCGGGGGACAGACTCTACGAGCAGTACTTC. Translated, it gives CASSPGDRLYEQYF.

This clone was found a few times. V and J are TRBV7-3 and TRBJ1-1; weak D call: TRBD1 (6 bases). The CDR3 runs 15 residues. Trimming pared 1 base from V and 1 base from J, leaving 10 bases between. Germline V lookup: CDR1 SGHTA, CDR2 FQGTGA. The CDR3 protein is CASSLKPTGNTEAFF. The CDR3 nucleotides read TGTGCCAGCAGCTTAAAACCGACAGGGAACACTGAAGCTTTCTTT.